Following are 29 T cell receptor beta chains from one sample sequenced in a study of T cells in Graves' hyperthyroidism and ophthalmopathy. From RNA transcripts, TCR beta CDR3 regions were amplified. When the TCR CDR3 underwent first-round RT-PCR, the HTBI primer set was used. TCRdb reprocessed the multiplex PCR reads via MiXCR and lists one record per CDR3 protein. The sample has over 500,000 distinct CDR3 sequences, about 14% seen once. Sequencing used blood. Receptors originate from a woman aged 40 to 50 with Graves' hyperthyroidism.

This clonotype was picked up many times. The chain recombines TRBV10-3 with TRBJ2-1, with D possibly being TRBD2 (6 bases). This CDR3 region has 14 residues. V was trimmed by 5 bases and J by 8 bases, leaving 16 bases between them. Germline loops: CDR1 ENHRY, CDR2 SYGVKD. CDR3 protein: CAISIGTQGYEQFF. The DNA for the CDR3 is TGTGCCATCAGTATTGGGACTCAGGGCTATGAGCAGTTCTTC.

The sample holds many counts of this clonotype. The chain joins TRBV20-1 to TRBJ2-5; 9 bases align to TRBD1. Germline V gene data show CDR1 as DFQATT and CDR2 as SNEGSKA (reference sequence). The CDR3 consists of 14 residues. Trimming at V came to 2 bases and at J to 1 base, leaving 2 bases not matched to a gene. The DNA of the CDR3 is TGCAGTGCTAGACCGGACAGGGGCCAAGAGACCCAGTACTTC. Translating gives CSARPDRGQETQYF.

The sample holds many counts of this clonotype. The rearrangement joins TRBV24-1 to TRBJ2-1; D might be TRBD2 (6 bases). There are 13 residues in the CDR3. Trimming left V 7 bases short and J 9 bases short, with 15 bases between. CDR1 and CDR2 (germline): KGHDR, SFDVKD. CDR3 in DNA: TGTGCCACCAGGGGCGGGGATGTGGGTGAGCAGTTCTTC. It is translated as CATRGGDVGEQFF.

Ten or more counts support this clonotype. The chain couples TRBV2 to TRBJ2-3, with a weak D call TRBD1 (6 bases). V gave up 7 bases and J gave up 3 bases, with 20 bases separating them. Germline V gene lookup returns CDR1 SNHLY and CDR2 FYNNEI. The CDR3 contains 16 residues. Here the CDR3 reads CASNRDTGFQTDTQYF. The CDR3, as DNA: TGTGCCAGCAATCGCGATACAGGGTTTCAGACAGATACGCAGTATTTT.

In regard to this clonotype: Germline is not matched at one junction end, which may reflect a read error. The chain combines TRBV6-1 with TRBJ2-1; possible D gene TRBD1, 6 bases. CDR1 and CDR2 (germline): MNHNS, SASEGT. The CDR3 totals 14 residues. CDR3: CANSTPTGINEQFF. The CDR3 region has the DNA TGTGCCAACAGTACCCCTACAGGGATTAATGAGCAGTTCTTC.

This clonotype was observed many times. The chain links TRBV5-8 to TRBJ2-3; tentatively, D is TRBD1 or TRBD2 (5 bases each). CDR3 length: 14 residues. V shed 4 bases and J shed 4 bases, with 13 bases lying between them. CDR1 and CDR2 from the germline V gene are SGHTS and YDEGEE. The CDR3 is CASSPLGPSDTQYF. The CDR3 nucleotides read TGTGCCAGCAGCCCACTGGGACCTTCAGATACGCAGTATTTT.

Worth noting for this clonotype: At one of its ends the junction is not consistent with the germline gene, which may arise from a read error. CDR3 region: CASSWTSGNTEELFF. In nucleotides, the CDR3 is TGTGCCAGCAGTTGGACTAGCGGGAACACCGAGGAGCTGTTTTTT. The V gene is TRBV28, the J gene TRBJ2-2, with 12 nucleotides matching TRBD2. Germline V gene lookup returns CDR1 MDHEN and CDR2 SYDVKM. The CDR3 has 15 residues.

This rearrangement joins TRBV28 to TRBJ2-7; D may be TRBD2 (5 bases). CDR1 is MDHEN and CDR2 is SYDVKM in the germline V gene. The CDR3 sequence is 14 residues long. Deletions cut 6 bases from V and 2 bases from J, with 14 bases between. The CDR3 here is CASSWSDGTYEQYF. The CDR3 DNA is TGTGCCAGCAGCTGGTCAGACGGGACCTACGAGCAGTACTTC.

The chain joins TRBV4-1 to TRBJ2-7; 7 bases map to TRBD1. The CDR3 is 15 residues long. Unmatched junction bases numbered 2, after V lost 0 bases and J lost 0 bases. Germline lookup yields CDR1 MGHRA and CDR2 YSYEKL. The CDR3 nucleotides are TGCGCCAGCAGCCAAGATAGGGACAGCTCCTACGAGCAGTACTTC. Protein: CASSQDRDSSYEQYF.

This clonotype was detected only a few times. This chain links TRBV7-9 with TRBJ1-6, with D unresolved. Germline lookup yields CDR1 SEHNR and CDR2 FQNEAQ (reference sequence). The CDR3 is 14 residues long. Between the trimmed V and J ends, which lost 8 bases and 7 bases, there was a span of 15 bases. DNA of the CDR3: TGTGCCAGCGCTCAAGCGGCGGGAAATTCACCCCTCCACTTT. This translates into CASAQAAGNSPLHF.

Notes on this clonotype: A much more abundant neighbour one base away suggests this may be a read error. The CDR3 end shows no conserved phenylalanine or tryptophan, and so a read error is likely. The chain couples TRBV30 to TRBJ1-5; a weak D match, TRBD1 (5 bases). V was clipped by 0 bases and J by 10 bases, with 10 bases between them. CDR3 size: 12 residues. Germline V gene data show CDR1 as GTSNPN and CDR2 as SVGIG (reference sequence). Here the CDR3 reads CAWSVYQGPQHL. As DNA, the CDR3 is TGTGCCTGGAGTGTATACCAGGGCCCCCAGCATTTA.

This clonotype has a count of ten or more. The gene calls are TRBV20-1 and TRBJ2-7; D is perhaps TRBD1 or TRBD2 (5 bases each). CDR3 length: 15 residues. Germline V gene lookup returns CDR1 DFQATT and CDR2 SNEGSKA (reference sequence). V was cut by 0 bases and J by 2 bases, with 14 bases left in between. The chain's CDR3 is CSARDPGRPAYEQYF. CDR3 DNA: TGCAGTGCTAGAGACCCGGGACGCCCTGCCTACGAGCAGTACTTC.

This clonotype was detected a few times. This chain's CDR3 is CASSIRQGEGFLILEQFF. The CDR3 region has the DNA TGTGCCAGTAGTATCCGACAGGGTGAAGGGTTTCTTATTCTTGAGCAGTTCTTC. The chain is built from TRBV19 and TRBJ2-1, with TRBD1 identical over 7 bases. The CDR3 loop spans 18 amino acids. Germline V gives CDR1 LNHDA, CDR2 SQIVND (reference sequence). The ends lost 3 bases at V and 9 bases at J; junction bases unmatched: 20. Looking up the rest from reference TRBV19 and TRBJ2-1 gives the full variable domain: DGGITQSPKYLFRKEGQNVTLSCEQNLNHDAMYWYRQDPGQGLRLIYYSQIVNDFQKGDIAEGYSVSREKKESFPLTVTSAQKNPTAFYLCASSIRQGEGFLILEQFFGPGTRLTVL.

This clonotype was recorded at least ten times. The V gene is TRBV27, the J gene TRBJ2-7; weak D call: TRBD1 (6 bases). CDR1 is MNHEY, CDR2 SMNVEV, per germline (reference sequence). Deletions cut 2 bases from V and 5 bases from J, with 13 bases between. CDR3 length: 14 amino acids. CDR3 sequence reads: CASSLIDRKNEQYF. The CDR3 bases are TGTGCCAGCAGTTTAATCGACAGGAAGAACGAGCAGTACTTC.

The rearrangement joins TRBV12-3 or TRBV12-4 to TRBJ1-2; D remains unclear. The CDR3 is 13 residues long. Between the trimmed V and J ends, which lost 3 bases and 7 bases, there was a span of 12 bases. The CDR3 region is CASSFGRLSGYTF. DNA of the CDR3: TGTGCCAGCAGTTTTGGGCGGCTCTCTGGCTACACCTTC.

This clonotype came up many times. The V and J genes are TRBV2 and TRBJ1-4; D gene uncertain. The V end lost 3 bases, the J end lost 4 bases, and 12 bases lay between the germline ends. CDR3 length: 15 amino acids. The germline V gene encodes CDR1 SNHLY and CDR2 FYNNEI. CDR3 sequence reads: CASSEERHLNEKLFF. In nucleotides, the CDR3 is TGTGCCAGCAGTGAGGAGAGACACCTTAATGAAAAACTGTTTTTT.

A single count supports this clonotype. V and J are TRBV7-2 and TRBJ2-4, with TRBD1 identical over 7 bases. V lost 4 bases, J lost 0 bases, and 6 bases stayed unmatched. The CDR3 spans 16 residues. The germline gives CDR1 SGHTA, CDR2 FQGNSA. The CDR3 reads CASSYRDRLAKNIQYF. Written as DNA, the CDR3 is TGTGCCAGCAGCTACCGGGACAGATTAGCCAAAAACATTCAGTACTTC.

The chain combines TRBV3-1 with TRBJ2-1, with TRBD2 matching over 8 bases. J was trimmed by 7 bases and V by 5 bases; bases with no gene match: 7. There are 14 residues in the CDR3. Per the germline V gene, CDR1 is LGHDT and CDR2 is YNNKEL (reference sequence). For the CDR3, the DNA is TGTGCCAGCAGCTTCCCGGGACTAGTAAATGAGCAGTTCTTC. The encoded protein is CASSFPGLVNEQFF.

This clonotype has just a few counts. CDR3 loop: CASKSQGGPEAFF. Written as DNA, the CDR3 is TGTGCCAGCAAGAGCCAGGGAGGGCCTGAAGCTTTCTTT. The chain carries TRBV5-4 and TRBJ1-1, with D tentatively TRBD1 (5 bases). The V gene lost 6 bases and the J gene lost 6 bases, with 15 bases spanning the gap. CDR1 SGHNT and CDR2 YYREEE come from the germline V gene (reference sequence). The CDR3 length is 13 residues.

The CDR3 sequence is CASSQDSGGHYEQYF. Written as DNA, the CDR3 is TGCGCCAGCAGCCAAGATAGTGGAGGGCACTACGAGCAGTACTTC. The chain has TRBV4-1 and TRBJ2-7; TRBD2 is a possible D gene (6 bases). The CDR3 loop spans 15 amino acids. CDR1 MGHRA and CDR2 YSYEKL come from the germline V gene. Trimming took off 0 bases at V and 3 bases at J, with 12 bases between the two ends.

This clonotype was found many times. The chain carries TRBV28 and TRBJ2-5; D may be TRBD1 (5 bases). The CDR3 is 14 residues long. Trimming pared 5 bases from V and 4 bases from J, leaving 14 bases between. Germline CDR1 is MDHEN and CDR2 is SYDVKM. CDR3 in amino acids: CASSPQGPRETQYF. The CDR3, as DNA: TGTGCCAGCAGTCCCCAGGGCCCCCGAGAGACCCAGTACTTC.

Ten or more counts support this clonotype. The chain joins TRBV28 to TRBJ2-7; D may match TRBD1 or TRBD2 (5 bases each). Trimming cost V 5 bases and J 0 bases, with 17 bases left between them. Looked up from germline, CDR1 is MDHEN and CDR2 is SYDVKM. The CDR3 consists of 16 residues. The CDR3 protein is CASSPPGTRSSYEQYF. In nucleotides, the CDR3 is TGTGCCAGCAGTCCTCCCGGGACCCGGAGCTCCTACGAGCAGTACTTC.

This clonotype turned up a few times. The gene calls are TRBV5-5 and TRBJ2-2; D not certain. The V end lost 0 bases, the J end lost 1 base, and 13 bases lay between the germline ends. The CDR3 extends over 17 amino acids. The germline V gene has CDR1 SGHKS and CDR2 YYEKEE (reference sequence). The CDR3, as DNA: TGTGCCAGCAGCTTGGTATCCATCACTCTGAACACCGGGGAGCTGTTTTTT. Translating it yields CASSLVSITLNTGELFF.

This clonotype was observed many times. The chain couples TRBV6-1 to TRBJ1-5, with TRBD1 matching 7 bases. The germline V gene encodes CDR1 MNHNS and CDR2 SASEGT. V lost 5 bases and J lost 7; bases outside the gene matches: 5. The CDR3 has 13 amino acids. The CDR3 is CASSTGEGQPQHF. The CDR3 DNA follows: TGTGCCAGCAGTACAGGGGAAGGACAGCCCCAGCATTTT.

The chain employs TRBV15 and TRBJ2-2; D gene unclear. This CDR3 region has 17 residues. Per germline, CDR1 LNHNV and CDR2 YYDKDF (reference sequence). Between the trimmed V and J ends, which lost 1 base and 6 bases, there was a span of 18 bases. As DNA, the CDR3 is TGTGCCACCAGCAGAGGTCCCCTAGGACGGGTCCCCGGGGAGCTGTTTTTT. Translation: CATSRGPLGRVPGELFF. The full variable domain, its missing parts supplied by reference TRBV15 and TRBJ2-2, is DAMVIQNPRYQVTQFGKPVTLSCSQTLNHNVMYWYQQKSSQAPKLLFHYYDKDFNNEADTPDNFQSRRPNTSFCFLDIRSPGLGDTAMYLCATSRGPLGRVPGELFFGEGSRLTVL.

This clonotype was recorded a few times. This chain joins TRBV6-4 and TRBJ2-7, with 10 bases that match TRBD2. The V segment lost 6 bases and the J segment 2 bases; nucleotides outside the gene matches: 7. Germline CDR1 reads MRHNA; CDR2 reads SNTAGT. This CDR3 is built from 15 residues. This CDR3 is CASSATSGLTYEQYF. The CDR3 DNA follows: TGTGCCAGCAGCGCGACTAGCGGGCTCACCTACGAGCAGTACTTC.

This clonotype showed up many times. This sequence joins TRBV5-1 and TRBJ2-1; 9 positions match TRBD2. The CDR3 length is 17 residues. In germline, CDR1 is SGHRS, CDR2 YFSETQ. J lost 5 bases, V lost 6 bases, and 15 bases had no gene match. The CDR3 DNA is TGCGCCAGCACTATCTACGGGACTAGCTCTTTCGACAATGAGCAGTTCTTC. It is translated as CASTIYGTSSFDNEQFF.

This clonotype was observed at least ten times. This sequence joins TRBV12-5 and TRBJ2-5, with 8 positions matching TRBD2. Germline values: CDR1 LGHNT, CDR2 FRNRAP. V was pared by 3 bases and J by 4 bases, with 4 bases of the junction left unmatched. The CDR3 loop spans 14 amino acids. The CDR3 coding sequence is TGTGCTAGTGGTTTAGCGGGAGCCCCAGAGACCCAGTACTTC. Its translation is CASGLAGAPETQYF.

This clonotype was seen a few times. V is TRBV20-1 and J is TRBJ1-1; D is ambiguous. The CDR3 is made up of 11 amino acids. Per germline, CDR1 DFQATT and CDR2 SNEGSKA (reference sequence). V was clipped by 3 bases and J by 3 bases, with 5 bases between them. CDR3 amino acids: CSARPDTEAFF. CDR3 sequence (DNA): TGCAGTGCTAGGCCGGACACTGAAGCTTTCTTT.